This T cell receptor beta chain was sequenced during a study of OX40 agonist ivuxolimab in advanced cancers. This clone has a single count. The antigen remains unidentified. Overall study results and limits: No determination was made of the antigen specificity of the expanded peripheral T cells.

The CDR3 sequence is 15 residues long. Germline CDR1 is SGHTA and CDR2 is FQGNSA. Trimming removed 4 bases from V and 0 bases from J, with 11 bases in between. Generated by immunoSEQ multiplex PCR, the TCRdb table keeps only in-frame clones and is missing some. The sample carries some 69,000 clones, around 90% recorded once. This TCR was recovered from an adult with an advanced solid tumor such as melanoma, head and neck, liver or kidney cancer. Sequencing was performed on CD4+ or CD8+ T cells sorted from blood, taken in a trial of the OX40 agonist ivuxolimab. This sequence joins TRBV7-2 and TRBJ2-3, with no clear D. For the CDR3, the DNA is TGTGCCAGCAGCTCATTGGGGATTAGCACAGATACGCAGTATTTT. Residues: CASSSLGISTDTQYF.